This T cell receptor beta chain was found in a study of cytomegalovirus exposure and HLA in healthy donors. 60 Vbeta and 13 Jbeta primers were used in PCR. Sequenced by immunoSEQ multiplex PCR; TCRdb stores in-frame clones only, minus some. The repertoire holds 120,000 to 150,000 clones, with approximately 77% as singletons. Remarks on this clone: Antigen: not known.

General study findings and limits: In vitro work confirmed that three CMV-associated chains recognize CMV antigens. Sequencing probably produced one cluster of sequence variants that were highly shared. Researchers reported in a later analysis that common viral pathogens appeared linked to several top clusters.

This cohort consisted of healthy bone marrow donors. The sample comprised PBMCs. This TCR was recovered from a woman aged 45-65 years in good health and CMV-seronegative.

CDR3 sequence: CASSRGTRDGYTF. For the CDR3, the DNA is TGTGCCAGCAGCCGAGGGACACGCGATGGCTACACCTTC. The J gene is TRBJ1-2, the V gene TRBV28; perhaps TRBD1 as D (6 bases). Per germline, CDR1 MDHEN and CDR2 SYDVKM. The ends were cut back, 6 bases at V and 6 bases at J, with 14 bases in the middle. The CDR3 spans 13 residues.